This TCR beta chain originates from a study of tumor-infiltrating lymphocytes in oesophageal squamous cell carcinoma. TCRdb fed the PCR reads into MiXCR, producing one record per CDR3 protein. The sample yields some 14,000 distinct CDR3 sequences, about 50% seen once. Germline values: CDR1 SGHAT, CDR2 FQDESV (reference sequence). This CDR3 contains 17 residues. The chain recombines TRBV11-1 with TRBJ2-7; TRBD2 matches at 9 bases. Judging by the DNA end, TRBJ2-1 fits better; the J call may be wrong. Sequenced input: esophageal tumor tissue. This TCR was recovered from a male donor with esophageal squamous cell carcinoma. The CDR3 loop reads CASSHPEGSGSGNEQFF. In nucleotides, the CDR3 is TGTGCCAGCAGCCACCCGGAGGGTAGCGGGAGTGGGAATGAGCAGTTCTTC.